This T cell receptor beta chain was found in a study of T cells after yellow fever vaccination. Whole-study context: Preparing low-cell-number fractions relied on SMART-Seq v4 Ultra Low Input.

Study-level results: Researchers noted that a small share of clonotypes showed up in both CD4 and CD8 compartments. Reappearance after the booster was seen for most primary-vaccination clones, at approximately 97% CD4 and 70% to 90% CD8.

The CDR3 runs 15 residues. With 1 base removed from V and 11 bases from J, the gap between germline ends came to 17 bases. In regard to this clonotype: The antigen is not known.

Researchers made TCR cDNA using 5'RACE template switching, and this step added a universal primer site and UMIs. TCRdb re-derived calls from the 5' RACE reads in MiXCR, one entry per CDR3 protein. The data contain some 600,000 distinct CDR3 sequences, about 12% of them singletons. The sample consisted of PBMCs, taken on the day of the yellow fever booster vaccination. The chain employs TRBV12-3 or TRBV12-4 and TRBJ1-4; D is ambiguous. This clonotype was obtained from a man aged 25 to 40 who received the YFV17D yellow fever vaccine. The CDR3 DNA follows: TGTGCCAGCAGTTTAGGGGGTGATGGGGTCCGGAAACTGTTTTTT. Translated: CASSLGGDGVRKLFF.